These 26 T cell receptor beta chains originate from one sample sequenced in a study of cytomegalovirus exposure and HLA in healthy donors. With 60 Vbeta and 13 Jbeta primers, the PCR was carried out. Sequencing used immunoSEQ multiplex PCR; TCRdb keeps in-frame clones, though not all of them. This table holds fewer than 250,000 clones, 70% to 80% found once. The specimen was PBMCs. The source is a male donor in good health and CMV-seronegative.

This chain uses TRBV18 with TRBJ2-7; 7 positions match TRBD1. Germline assignment: CDR1 KGHSH and CDR2 LQKENI. J lost 5 bases, V lost 3 bases, and 7 bases had no gene match. The CDR3 is made up of 14 amino acids. Written as DNA, the CDR3 is TGTGCCAGCTCACCTCGACAGGGCGTCGACGAGCAGTACTTC. Protein: CASSPRQGVDEQYF.

A remark on this clone: The junction departs from the called germline gene at one end, perhaps through a read error. V usage is TRBV7-9 and J usage is TRBJ1-1, with 9 bases matching TRBD1. This CDR3 region has 15 residues. CDR1 and CDR2 from the germline V gene are SEHNR and FQNEAQ (reference sequence). CDR3 DNA sequence: TGTTCCAGCAGCCGGGACCTGGACAGGGGAGCTCGAGCTTTCTTT. Its protein is CSSSRDLDRGARAFF.

This chain uses TRBV5-6 with TRBJ2-5, with 10 positions matching TRBD1. Judging by the DNA end, TRBJ2-7 fits better; the J call may be wrong. Germline CDR1 and CDR2: SGHDT and YYEEEE. CDR3 length: 16 residues. This CDR3 reads CASSLPQTGGLNEQYF. DNA for the CDR3: TGTGCCAGCAGCTTGCCCCAGACAGGGGGCCTCAACGAGCAGTACTTC.

This sequence joins TRBV7-9 and TRBJ2-7; possibly TRBD1 for D (9 bases). The ends were cut back, 5 bases at V and 6 bases at J, with 23 bases in the middle. The CDR3 runs 16 residues. Germline CDR1 is SEHNR and CDR2 is FQNEAQ (reference sequence). The CDR3 nucleotides read TGTGCCAGCAGCCGGACAGGGGATGAGGCGGGAGGCGAGCAGTACTTC. Translation gives CASSRTGDEAGGEQYF.

The CDR3 here is CASKRMDRGYGYTF. The CDR3 DNA reads as TGTGCCAGCAAAAGGATGGACAGGGGCTATGGCTACACCTTC. The rearrangement joins TRBV6-1 to TRBJ1-2; 9 nucleotides align to TRBD1. V lost 7 bases, J lost 4 bases, and 7 bases stayed unmatched. Germline V gene sequence: CDR1 MNHNS, CDR2 SASEGT. This CDR3 has 14 residues.

The chain combines TRBV7-9 with TRBJ2-5; no definite D call. The CDR3 length is 13 residues. Germline V gene data show CDR1 as SEHNR and CDR2 as FQNEAQ (reference sequence). V was cut by 5 bases and J by 5 bases, with 12 bases left in between. The DNA of the CDR3 is TGTGCCAGCAGCCCCCGGCTAGTTGAGACCCAGTACTTC. It is translated as CASSPRLVETQYF.

Here the CDR3 DNA reads TGTGCCAGCAGCCGTGCAGGCGGGGAGACTGAAGCTTTCTTT. It specifies CASSRAGGETEAFF. This chain uses TRBV5-4 with TRBJ1-1; D not certain. V lost 4 bases, J lost 5 bases, and 15 bases lay in between. There are 14 residues in the CDR3. Germline lookup yields CDR1 SGHNT and CDR2 YYREEE (reference sequence).

J is TRBJ1-4 and V is TRBV9; TRBD1 matches at 10 bases. V was pared by 4 bases and J by 8 bases, with 8 bases of the junction left unmatched. Germline V gives CDR1 SGDLS, CDR2 YYNGEE. The CDR3 contains 15 residues. This CDR3 is CASSRRGQGGEKLFF. Written as DNA, the CDR3 is TGTGCCAGCAGCCGTAGAGGACAGGGGGGGGAAAAACTGTTTTTT.

This chain uses TRBV15 with TRBJ2-2; 7 nucleotides agree with TRBD2. Germline lookup yields CDR1 LNHNV and CDR2 YYDKDF (reference sequence). After removal of 7 bases from V and 6 bases from J, the junction contained 8 bases not matched to a gene. The CDR3 length is 14 residues. CDR3 nucleotide sequence: TGTGCCACCAACTACGGCGGGAGCCCCGGGGAGCTGTTTTTT. This encodes CATNYGGSPGELFF.

The chain joins TRBV7-9 to TRBJ2-3; 8 bases are a match to TRBD1. CDR3 length equals 15 residues. The germline V gene has CDR1 SEHNR and CDR2 FQNEAQ (reference sequence). V shed 3 bases, J shed 3 bases, and the junction held 5 bases outside the gene matches. In DNA, the CDR3 is TGTGCCAGCAGCTTTCGACAGGGGAAGACAGATACGCAGTATTTT. Its translation: CASSFRQGKTDTQYF.

The J gene is TRBJ2-7, the V gene TRBV5-1; 12 bases map to TRBD2. Germline CDR1 is SGHRS and CDR2 is YFSETQ. The junction had 11 bases not matched to a gene; V was cut back by 4 bases and J by 6 bases. This CDR3 region has 16 residues. The CDR3 DNA is TGCGCCAGCAGCGCTGGTCCTAGCGGGAGGGCCCTCGAGCAGTACTTC. Its translation: CASSAGPSGRALEQYF.

The chain couples TRBV9 to TRBJ2-7, with TRBD1 matching 8 bases. V gave up 5 bases and J gave up 2 bases; unmatched junction bases: 9. The CDR3 has 15 amino acids. Germline V gene data show CDR1 as SGDLS and CDR2 as YYNGEE. CDR3 nucleotides: TGTGCCAGCAGTTCCCTCGGGACAGGACCCTACGAGCAGTACTTC. This translates into CASSSLGTGPYEQYF. Combining the CDR3 with reference TRBV9 and TRBJ2-7 gives the whole variable domain DSGVTQTPKHLITATGQRVTLRCSPRSGDLSVYWYQQSLDQGLQFLIQYYNGEERAKGNILERFSAQQFPDLHSELNLSSLELGDSALYFCASSSLGTGPYEQYFGPGTRLTVT.

The chain carries TRBV15 and TRBJ2-5, with D possibly TRBD2 on 6 matching bases. Germline-derived CDR1 and CDR2 are LNHNV and YYDKDF (reference sequence). The length of the CDR3 is 15 residues. Trimming pared 1 base from V and 4 bases from J, leaving 13 bases between. CDR3 bases: TGTGCCACCAGCAGAGGGCGGGACGGAAGAGAGACCCAGTACTTC. It codes for CATSRGRDGRETQYF.

This clone showed up just once. The chain joins TRBV2 to TRBJ2-3, with 7 bases identical to TRBD2. The CDR3 totals 18 residues. The germline V gene has CDR1 SNHLY and CDR2 FYNNEI. Trimming removed 6 bases from V and 0 bases from J; junction bases left unmatched: 15. The CDR3 coding sequence is TGTGCCAGCAGGAACGGGAGGCCCAACCGGGGGAGCACAGATACGCAGTATTTT. Amino acids: CASRNGRPNRGSTDTQYF. Combining the CDR3 with reference TRBV2 and TRBJ2-3 gives the whole variable domain EPEVTQTPSHQVTQMGQEVILRCVPISNHLYFYWYRQILGQKVEFLVSFYNNEISEKSEIFDDQFSVERPDGSNFTLKIRSTKLEDSAMYFCASRNGRPNRGSTDTQYFGPGTRLTVL.

This clone appeared a few times. The CDR3 region is CASRTGNLGGYTF. CDR3 bases: TGTGCCAGCAGGACAGGGAACTTGGGAGGCTACACCTTC. This chain links TRBV6-5 with TRBJ1-2, with 7 bases lining up with TRBD1. The CDR3 length is 13 residues. The germline gives CDR1 MNHEY, CDR2 SVGAGI. V was pared by 6 bases and J by 8 bases, with 9 bases of the junction left unmatched.

The chain couples TRBV4-2 to TRBJ2-1, with TRBD2 matching 12 bases. The CDR3 is 17 amino acids. Looked up from germline, CDR1 is LGHNA and CDR2 is YNFKEQ. Trimming cost V 0 bases and J 8 bases; bases outside gene matches: 8. CDR3 in DNA: TGTGCCAGCAGCCAAGAAGCCCTAGCGGGAGGGAGCGATGAGCAGTTCTTC. Encoded protein: CASSQEALAGGSDEQFF.

The chain couples TRBV7-6 to TRBJ2-5; a weak D match, TRBD2 (6 bases). The germline CDR1 and CDR2 sequences are SGHVS and FNYEAQ. The V and J ends lost 1 base and 7 bases respectively, with 10 bases between them. The CDR3 contains 13 residues. CDR3 sequence: CASSLDVGGTQYF. CDR3 in DNA: TGTGCCAGCAGCTTAGATGTGGGAGGGACCCAGTACTTC.

The chain employs TRBV28 and TRBJ2-1, with a possible D match to TRBD2 (6 bases). The CDR3 is 17 amino acids. V shed 7 bases and J shed 7 bases, with 26 bases lying between them. Germline values: CDR1 MDHEN, CDR2 SYDVKM. The CDR3 DNA sequence: TGTGCCAGCAACCCTCGGGGTTTTCGGACGGCGGGGAATGAGCAGTTCTTC. Translation gives CASNPRGFRTAGNEQFF.

V is TRBV1 and J is TRBJ2-7; the D call in the table, TRBD2, was not verified against the DNA. TRBV1 is a listed pseudogene. This CDR3 is built from 16 residues. The CDR3 protein is CTSSRPVAGALYEQYF. The CDR3 nucleotides are TGCACCAGCAGCCGGCCTGTAGCGGGAGCCCTCTACGAGCAGTACTTC.

The chain links TRBV15 to TRBJ1-1; 8 nucleotides align to TRBD1. Germline V gene data show CDR1 as LNHNV and CDR2 as YYDKDF (reference sequence). The CDR3 length is 16 residues. The ends lost 3 bases at V and 8 bases at J; junction bases unmatched: 14. The chain's CDR3 is CATSSNRGIVDGEAFF. CDR3 sequence (DNA): TGTGCCACCAGCAGTAACAGGGGGATCGTGGACGGAGAAGCTTTCTTT. Based on the CDR3 plus reference TRBV15 and TRBJ1-1, the full variable domain is DAMVIQNPRYQVTQFGKPVTLSCSQTLNHNVMYWYQQKSSQAPKLLFHYYDKDFNNEADTPDNFQSRRPNTSFCFLDIRSPGLGDTAMYLCATSSNRGIVDGEAFFGQGTRLTVV.

This clone turned up a few times. J is TRBJ2-7 and V is TRBV4-2; no clear D gene. The CDR3 loop spans 15 amino acids. From germline, CDR1 is LGHNA and CDR2 YNFKEQ. The V gene lost 0 bases and the J gene lost 4 bases, with 13 bases spanning the gap. The CDR3 nucleotides read TGTGCCAGCAGCCAAGAGTTAGTTGGGCGATACGAGCAGTACTTC. Protein product: CASSQELVGRYEQYF.

The chain is built from TRBV19 and TRBJ1-5, with TRBD1 as a possible D gene (5 bases). The CDR3 contains 15 residues. Looked up from germline, CDR1 is LNHDA and CDR2 is SQIVND (reference sequence). V lost 7 bases, J lost 3 bases, and 16 bases lay in between. The CDR3 DNA reads as TGTGCCAGTACGGAAGGGGCCCGAAACAATCAGCCCCAGCATTTT. Translation: CASTEGARNNQPQHF.

The genes are TRBV6-5 and TRBJ2-5, with a possible D match to TRBD2 (5 bases). There are 15 residues in the CDR3. V gave up 0 bases and J gave up 5 bases, with 13 bases separating them. Per germline, CDR1 MNHEY and CDR2 SVGAGI. The DNA of the CDR3 is TGTGCCAGCAGTTACTCGGAAGGGAGATGGGAGACCCAGTACTTC. As protein: CASSYSEGRWETQYF.

The V and J genes are TRBV5-6 and TRBJ2-3; TRBD2 aligns across 10 bases. Germline V gene sequence: CDR1 SGHDT, CDR2 YYEEEE. With V trimmed by 0 bases and J by 1 base, 2 bases remained unmatched. The length of the CDR3 is 16 residues. The CDR3 nucleotides read TGTGCCAGCAGCTTGGGAGCGGGAGGGGGCACAGATACGCAGTATTTT. Translation: CASSLGAGGGTDTQYF.

The CDR3 DNA is TGTGCCAGCAGCCAAGGGACTAGCGGGAGTACCTCTCCCCCTATCCGGTTCTTC. Translation gives CASSQGTSGSTSPPIRFF. This chain uses TRBV5-4 with TRBJ2-1; 14 positions match TRBD2. V was pared by 4 bases and J by 15 bases, with 21 bases of the junction left unmatched. This CDR3 has 18 residues. Germline assignment: CDR1 SGHNT and CDR2 YYREEE (reference sequence).

This clone has more than one count but fewer than ten. This sequence joins TRBV7-9 and TRBJ2-7; 10 bases align to TRBD2. V was clipped by 3 bases and J by 9 bases; unmatched bases: 14. Germline CDR1 and CDR2: SEHNR and FQNEAQ (reference sequence). The CDR3 is 16 amino acids. CDR3 residues: CASSFQSLAGEGGQYF. CDR3 bases: TGTGCCAGCAGCTTCCAATCTCTAGCGGGAGAAGGTGGGCAGTACTTC.